The T cell receptor beta chain under discussion was sequenced for a study of blood T cells in healthy people across ages. Study results and limitations: Naive T cell percentage and TCR beta diversity correlated strongly. It was held that the diversity estimates obtained from one million T cells were underestimates.

This clonotype was counted a few times. Its antigen is currently unknown. PCR was performed a second time for roughly 6 to 12 cycles using a sample-barcoded 5' primer and a J-beta primer mix. TCRdb re-called the 5' RACE reads with MiXCR, one entry per CDR3 protein. The data show 850,000 to 1,000,000 distinct CDR3 sequences, around 54% seen once. The CDR3 sequence is 15 residues long. The V end lost 4 bases, the J end lost 0 bases, and 11 bases lay between the germline ends. Germline V lookup: CDR1 SNHLY, CDR2 FYNNEI. V is TRBV2 and J is TRBJ2-3, with D perhaps TRBD1 (6 bases). Sequenced input: blood. The sequence was collected from a woman aged 60-75 years in good health. CDR3 in DNA: TGTGCCAGCAGTGTTTTCGGACAGAGCACAGATACGCAGTATTTT. It yields the protein CASSVFGQSTDTQYF.